The following is a TCR beta chain sequence with its context. This clonotype was seen at least ten times. Its antigen remains undetermined. There are no base qualities to consult, and no much larger clone falls within one base. The V and J ends are trimmed by 4 bases and 3 bases, leaving 12 bases between them. Measured from the cysteine to the phenylalanine, the CDR3 is 14 residues long. The retained sequence is limited to the CDR3, 42 bases, with the frame set at the first base. CDR1 and CDR2, looked up from the germline V gene, are SGHRS and YFSETQ. For unsorted PBMC libraries, 2 million PBMCs were used after storage in RNAlater at -80 degrees C until RNA extraction. The multiple sclerosis patients were enrolled in a US clinical protocol that evaluated disease progression with magnetic resonance imaging. Peripheral blood was subjected to Ficoll-Hypaque density gradient centrifugation to isolate PBMCs, which were then cryopreserved in liquid nitrogen.

The data are from a study of neurological immune-mediated disorders (dated by TCRdb to between 2018 and 2021). Notes on the research overall: Of the approximately 34 multiple sclerosis patients, about 31 had relapsing-remitting MS and 3 had secondary progressive MS. Using UMI-based sequencing, the study compared peripheral blood TCR-beta repertoires from patients with HTLV-I-associated myelopathy (HAM/TSP), patients with multiple sclerosis, and healthy controls. Alongside PBMC samples, the set of about 100 TCR-beta libraries contained longitudinal samples, technical triplicates, and paired CD4+ and CD8+ T-cell subsets that had been sorted. The cohort was made up of 60 to 75 subjects, consisting of around 15 HAM/TSP patients, about 34 multiple sclerosis patients and some 20 healthy controls. General findings and caveats noted by the study authors: No identical CDR3 amino acid sequences were shared among expanded clones across subjects, suggesting private TCR-beta repertoires in all groups. TCR clonal expansion was highest in HAM/TSP patients and lowest in MS patients, with MS patients falling below even healthy controls. Repertoires from 18 of 34 MS patients were grouped by phylogenetic analysis into a cluster of related CDR3 sequences, suggesting a possible repertoire-level signature. No association of the MS cluster with clinical or MRI features was observed, and the need for larger cohorts was stated by the authors.

cDNA was synthesized by template-switch 5'RACE using a primer carrying a 10-nucleotide random unique molecular identifier by which each TCR transcript was tagged. Every sequencing run covered 15-18 subjects and yielded more than 180 million TCR-beta sequences. Total RNA was extracted with the RNeasy kit. Using the KAPA Real-time Library Amplification kit, TCR-beta VDJ regions were amplified with primers for the TCR constant region and the 5'RACE anchor. Sample indexes and Illumina adaptors were added in a first PCR, after which library yield was increased in a second PCR. After purification with Ampure beads, the TCR product of roughly 650 bp was size-selected on a 2% E-gel SizeSelection system. Before pooling, library quality was assessed on a Bioanalyzer, concentration was determined with Qubit, and library quantification was performed with the Kapa Library Quantification kit. An Illumina HiSeq 2500 sequenced the libraries paired-end 2 x 150 bp. To increase sequence diversity, about 25-31% phiX was spiked into each library pool. From the authors' description of their analysis: The UMI-based MiGEC pipeline processed quality-filtered reads and removed over 80% of raw TCR sequences during error correction. IMGT germline references were used for aligning VDJ genes, and each clonotype was defined as a unique CDR3 amino acid sequence together with its V-J genes. Clonal expansion, Shannon diversity and CDR3 relatedness were evaluated with VDJtools (CalcPairwiseDistances, ClusterSamples), while phylogenetic trees were built in CLCbio workbench. Expanded clones were defined as having at least 8 unique UMIs, based on coefficient-of-variation modelling across technical triplicates. The raw public reads went through TCRdb reprocessing: fastp at Q25, MiXCR clone calling, in-frame beta chains kept. Each CDR3 protein gets just one entry, which takes the most common genes and DNA from the rows behind it. The V and J calls were not made by the authors but by TCRdb's processing. Counted in this sample were 55,000 or so distinct CDR3 sequences; 4% to 5.5% of them appeared once. The top ten clones comprise approximately 2.9% of the sample.

The TCR comes from a man between 45 and 60 years old with multiple sclerosis. The sequencing input was PBMCs. The V and J genes are TRBV5-1 and TRBJ2-3; TRBD1 might be the D gene, on 5 matching bases. The CDR3 region: CASSHDSMTDTQYF. The DNA reads as follows: TGCGCCAGCAGCCACGACAGCATGACAGATACGCAGTATTTT.